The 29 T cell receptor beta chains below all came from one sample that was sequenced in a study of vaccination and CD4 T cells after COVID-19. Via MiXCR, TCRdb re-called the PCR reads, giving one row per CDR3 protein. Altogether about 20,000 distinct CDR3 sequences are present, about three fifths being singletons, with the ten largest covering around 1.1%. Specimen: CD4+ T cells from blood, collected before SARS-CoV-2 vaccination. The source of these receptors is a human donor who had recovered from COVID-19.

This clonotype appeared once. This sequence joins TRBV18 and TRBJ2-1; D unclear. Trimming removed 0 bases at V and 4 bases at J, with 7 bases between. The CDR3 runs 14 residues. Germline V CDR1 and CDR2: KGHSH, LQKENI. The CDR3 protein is CASSPPWAYNEQFF. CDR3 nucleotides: TGTGCCAGCTCACCACCGTGGGCTTACAATGAGCAGTTCTTC.

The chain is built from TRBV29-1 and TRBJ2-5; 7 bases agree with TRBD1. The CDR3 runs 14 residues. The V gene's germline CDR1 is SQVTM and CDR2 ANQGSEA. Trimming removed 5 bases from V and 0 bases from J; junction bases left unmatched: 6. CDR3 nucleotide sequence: TGCAGCGTTAGGAGACAGGGTTACCAAGAGACCCAGTACTTC. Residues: CSVRRQGYQETQYF.

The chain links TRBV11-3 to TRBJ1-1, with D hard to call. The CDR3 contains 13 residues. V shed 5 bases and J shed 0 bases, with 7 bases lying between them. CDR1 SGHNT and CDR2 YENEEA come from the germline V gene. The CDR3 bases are TGTGCCAGCAGCGCGTCCATGAACACTGAAGCTTTCTTT. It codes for CASSASMNTEAFF.

CDR3 sequence: CSATSRTRFYEQYF. DNA for the CDR3: TGCAGTGCTACCTCTCGGACTAGGTTCTACGAGCAGTACTTC. The chain has TRBV20-1 and TRBJ2-7; 7 positions match TRBD2. Per germline, CDR1 DFQATT and CDR2 SNEGSKA (reference sequence). The CDR3 runs 14 residues. Trimming took 4 bases from V and 3 from J; bases not matched to a gene: 9.

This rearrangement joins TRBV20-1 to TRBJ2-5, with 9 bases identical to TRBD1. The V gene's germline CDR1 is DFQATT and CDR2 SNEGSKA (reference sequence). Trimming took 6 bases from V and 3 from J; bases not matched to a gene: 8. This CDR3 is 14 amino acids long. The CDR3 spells CSAIGGQGKETQYF. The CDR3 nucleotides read TGCAGTGCCATTGGGGGACAGGGCAAAGAGACCCAGTACTTC.

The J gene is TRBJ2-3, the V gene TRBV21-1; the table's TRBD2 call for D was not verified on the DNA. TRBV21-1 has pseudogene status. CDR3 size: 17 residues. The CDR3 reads CASSHPYSGEGGDTQYF. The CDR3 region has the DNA TGTGCCAGCAGTCACCCTTACTCGGGGGAGGGGGGAGATACGCAGTATTTT.

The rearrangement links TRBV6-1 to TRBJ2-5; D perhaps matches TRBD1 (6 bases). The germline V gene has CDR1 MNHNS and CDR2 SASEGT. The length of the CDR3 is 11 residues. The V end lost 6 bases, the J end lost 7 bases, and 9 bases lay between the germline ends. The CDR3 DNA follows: TGTGCCAGCAGCAGCAGGGGGACCCAGTACTTC. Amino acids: CASSSRGTQYF.

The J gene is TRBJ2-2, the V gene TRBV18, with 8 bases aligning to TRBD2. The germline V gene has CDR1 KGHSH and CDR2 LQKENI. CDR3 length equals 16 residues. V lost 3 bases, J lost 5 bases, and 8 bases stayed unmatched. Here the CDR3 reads CASSPGSGSLTGELFF. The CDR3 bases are TGTGCCAGCTCACCCGGAAGCGGGAGCTTAACCGGGGAGCTGTTTTTT.

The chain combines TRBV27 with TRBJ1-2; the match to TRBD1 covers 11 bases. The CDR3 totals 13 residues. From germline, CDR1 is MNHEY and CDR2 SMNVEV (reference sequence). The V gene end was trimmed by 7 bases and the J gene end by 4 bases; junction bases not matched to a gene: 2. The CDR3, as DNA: TGTGCCAGCACCGGGACAGGGGGCTATGGCTACACCTTC. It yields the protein CASTGTGGYGYTF.

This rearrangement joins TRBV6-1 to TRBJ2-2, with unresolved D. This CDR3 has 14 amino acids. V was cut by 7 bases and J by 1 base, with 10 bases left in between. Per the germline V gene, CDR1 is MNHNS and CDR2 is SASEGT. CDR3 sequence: CASTGEVNTGELFF. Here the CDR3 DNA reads TGTGCCAGCACTGGAGAAGTGAACACCGGGGAGCTGTTTTTT.

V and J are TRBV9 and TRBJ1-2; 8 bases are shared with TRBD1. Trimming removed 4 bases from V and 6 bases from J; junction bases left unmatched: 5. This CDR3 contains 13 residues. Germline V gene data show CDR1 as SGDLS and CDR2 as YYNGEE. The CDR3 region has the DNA TGTGCCAGCAGCTCCGGACAGGGCCATGGCTACACCTTC. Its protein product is CASSSGQGHGYTF. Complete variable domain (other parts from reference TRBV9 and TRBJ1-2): DSGVTQTPKHLITATGQRVTLRCSPRSGDLSVYWYQQSLDQGLQFLIQYYNGEERAKGNILERFSAQQFPDLHSELNLSSLELGDSALYFCASSSGQGHGYTFGSGTRLTVV.

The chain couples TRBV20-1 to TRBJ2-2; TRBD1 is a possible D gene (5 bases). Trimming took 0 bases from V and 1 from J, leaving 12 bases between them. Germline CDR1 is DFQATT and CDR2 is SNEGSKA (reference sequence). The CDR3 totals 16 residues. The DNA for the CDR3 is TGCAGTGCTAGAGATGTCGCCAGGGTGAACACCGGGGAGCTGTTTTTT. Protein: CSARDVARVNTGELFF.

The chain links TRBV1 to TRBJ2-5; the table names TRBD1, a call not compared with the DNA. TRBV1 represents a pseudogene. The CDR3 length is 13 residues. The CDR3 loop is CTSSRLGAETQYF. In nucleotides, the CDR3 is TGCACCAGCAGCCGACTAGGCGCCGAGACCCAGTACTTC.

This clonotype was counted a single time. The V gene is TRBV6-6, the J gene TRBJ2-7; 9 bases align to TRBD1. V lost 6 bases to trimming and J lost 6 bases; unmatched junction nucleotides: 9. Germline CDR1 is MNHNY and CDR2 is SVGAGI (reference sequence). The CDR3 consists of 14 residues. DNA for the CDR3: TGTGCCAGCAGAGAAACGGGACAGGGTTCCGAGCAGTACTTC. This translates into CASRETGQGSEQYF.

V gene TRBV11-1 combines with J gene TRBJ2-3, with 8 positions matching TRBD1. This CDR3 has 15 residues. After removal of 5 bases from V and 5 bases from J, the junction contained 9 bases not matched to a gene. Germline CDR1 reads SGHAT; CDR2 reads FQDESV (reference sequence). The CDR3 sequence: CASSPSQGAVDTQYF. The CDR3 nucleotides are TGTGCCAGCAGCCCCTCTCAGGGGGCGGTAGATACGCAGTATTTT.

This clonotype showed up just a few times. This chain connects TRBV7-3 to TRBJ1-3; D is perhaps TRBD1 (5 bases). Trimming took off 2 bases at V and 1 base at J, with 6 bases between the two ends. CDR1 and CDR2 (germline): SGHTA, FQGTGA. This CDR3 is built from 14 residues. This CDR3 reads CASSLGGSGNTIYF. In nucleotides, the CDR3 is TGTGCCAGCAGCTTAGGGGGGTCTGGAAACACCATATATTTT.

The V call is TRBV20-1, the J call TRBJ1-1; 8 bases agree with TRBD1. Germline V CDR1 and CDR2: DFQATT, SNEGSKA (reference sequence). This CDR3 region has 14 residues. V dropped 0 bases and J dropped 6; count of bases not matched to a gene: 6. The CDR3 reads CSARDTGGRAEAFF. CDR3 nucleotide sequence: TGCAGTGCTAGAGATACAGGGGGGAGGGCTGAAGCTTTCTTT.

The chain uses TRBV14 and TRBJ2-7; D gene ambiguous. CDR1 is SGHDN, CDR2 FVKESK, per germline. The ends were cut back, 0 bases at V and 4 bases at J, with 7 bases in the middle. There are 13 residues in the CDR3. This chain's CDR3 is CASSQDLQYEQYF. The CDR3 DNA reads TGTGCCAGCAGCCAAGATCTCCAGTACGAGCAGTACTTC.

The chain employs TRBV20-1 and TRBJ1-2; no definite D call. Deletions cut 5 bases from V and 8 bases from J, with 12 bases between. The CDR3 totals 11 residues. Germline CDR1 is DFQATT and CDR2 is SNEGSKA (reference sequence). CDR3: CSAPRDGGYTF. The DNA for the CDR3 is TGCAGTGCTCCAAGGGATGGCGGCTACACCTTC.

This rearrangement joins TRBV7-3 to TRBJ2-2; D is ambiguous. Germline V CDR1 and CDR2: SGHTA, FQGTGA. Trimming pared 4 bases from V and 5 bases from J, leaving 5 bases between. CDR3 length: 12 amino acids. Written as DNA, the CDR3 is TGTGCCAGCAGCTCCTCTACCGGGGAGCTGTTTTTT. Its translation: CASSSSTGELFF. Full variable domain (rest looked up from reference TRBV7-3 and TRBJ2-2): GAGVSQTPSNKVTEKGKYVELRCDPISGHTALYWYRQSLGQGPEFLIYFQGTGAADDSGLPNDRFFAVRPEGSVSTLKIQRTERGDSAVYLCASSSSTGELFFGEGSRLTVL.

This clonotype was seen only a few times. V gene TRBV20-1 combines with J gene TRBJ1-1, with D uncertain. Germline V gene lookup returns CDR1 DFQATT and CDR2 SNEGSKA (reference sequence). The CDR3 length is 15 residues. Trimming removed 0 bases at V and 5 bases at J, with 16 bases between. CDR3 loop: CSARDIRVRVTEAFF. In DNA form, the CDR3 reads TGCAGTGCTAGAGATATTCGTGTTAGGGTGACTGAAGCTTTCTTT.

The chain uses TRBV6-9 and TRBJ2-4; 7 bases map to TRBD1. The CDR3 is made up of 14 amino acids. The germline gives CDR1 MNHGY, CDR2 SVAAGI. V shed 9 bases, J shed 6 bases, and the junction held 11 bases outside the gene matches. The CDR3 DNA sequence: TGTGCCAGGATAACAGGGGATCAAAGAAACATTCAGTACTTC. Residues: CARITGDQRNIQYF.

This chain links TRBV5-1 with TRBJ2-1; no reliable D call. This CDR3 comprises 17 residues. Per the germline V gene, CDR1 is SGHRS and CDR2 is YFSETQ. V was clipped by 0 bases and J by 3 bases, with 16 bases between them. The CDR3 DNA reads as TGCGCCAGCAGCTTGGGGGGTCGAGCGCAGTACTACAATGAGCAGTTCTTC. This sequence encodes CASSLGGRAQYYNEQFF.

In nucleotides, the CDR3 is TGTGCCAGCAGTTTATACGGGCTAGCGGGTTACACAGATACGCAGTATTTT. This encodes CASSLYGLAGYTDTQYF. The rearrangement joins TRBV27 to TRBJ2-3; 8 nucleotides match TRBD2. This CDR3 is 17 amino acids long. The germline CDR1 and CDR2 sequences are MNHEY and SMNVEV (reference sequence). The trim removed 1 base at V and 2 bases at J, leaving 8 bases unmatched.

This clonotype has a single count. The CDR3, as DNA: TGTGCCAGCAGCTTATTCAGTCCCTATGGCTACACCTTC. Translated, it gives CASSLFSPYGYTF. The chain is built from TRBV7-9 and TRBJ1-2; D remains ambiguous. CDR1 is SEHNR, CDR2 FQNEAQ, per germline (reference sequence). The CDR3 consists of 13 residues. Trimming stripped 2 bases from V and 4 bases from J, with 8 bases between.

In nucleotides, the CDR3 is TGTGCCAGCAGTGACTGGGATGCATATAGCAATCAGCCCCAGCATTTT. As protein: CASSDWDAYSNQPQHF. This rearrangement joins TRBV6-1 to TRBJ1-5; D uncertain. Germline V gene data show CDR1 as MNHNS and CDR2 as SASEGT. Trimming removed 3 bases from V and 0 bases from J, with 12 bases in between. The CDR3 runs 16 residues.

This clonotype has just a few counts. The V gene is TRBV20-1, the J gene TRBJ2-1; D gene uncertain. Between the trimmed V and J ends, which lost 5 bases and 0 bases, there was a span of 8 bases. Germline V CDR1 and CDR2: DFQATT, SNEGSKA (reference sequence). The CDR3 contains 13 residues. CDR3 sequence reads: CSAQSGSYNEQFF. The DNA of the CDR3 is TGCAGTGCTCAGTCGGGCTCCTACAATGAGCAGTTCTTC.

CDR3 in amino acids: CASSSTGKTYEQYF. For the CDR3, the DNA is TGTGCCAGCAGCTCGACAGGGAAAACCTACGAGCAGTACTTC. V and J are TRBV25-1 and TRBJ2-7; 7 nucleotides match TRBD1. This CDR3 is 14 amino acids long. V trimming: 6 bases; J trimming: 2 bases; junction bases outside the gene matches: 7. CDR1 and CDR2 from the germline V gene are MGHDK and SYGVNS.

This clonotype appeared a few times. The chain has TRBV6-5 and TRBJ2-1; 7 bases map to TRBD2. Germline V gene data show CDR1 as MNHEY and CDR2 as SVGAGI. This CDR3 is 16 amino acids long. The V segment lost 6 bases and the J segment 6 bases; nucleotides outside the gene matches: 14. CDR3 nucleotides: TGTGCCAGCAGCTACCGAAGAACTGGGGAGGGCAATGAGCAGTTCTTC. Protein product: CASSYRRTGEGNEQFF.